One sample yielded the 25 T cell receptor beta chains listed below, sequenced in a study of shared T cell receptors in the human thymus. Profiled with immunoSEQ multiplex PCR; TCRdb holds only in-frame clones, not every one. Of about 660,000 clones detected, around 87% appear once; the ten largest clones hold roughly 0.0089%. Separately, the same data were catalogued under a study of human thymus T cells.

Input material: thymocytes. These receptors all stem from a boy in the first two years of life with a congenital heart defect.

This chain connects TRBV10-3 to TRBJ2-2; D is perhaps TRBD2 (6 bases). Germline lookup yields CDR1 ENHRY and CDR2 SYGVKD. The CDR3 consists of 16 residues. The germline V and J ends were trimmed by 1 base and 1 base, with 10 bases remaining between them. CDR3 sequence (DNA): TGTGCCATCAGTGAGTGGGAGGAACTGAACACCGGGGAGCTGTTTTTT. This gives the protein CAISEWEELNTGELFF.

The V and J genes are TRBV27 and TRBJ2-1; 12 positions match TRBD2. From germline, CDR1 is MNHEY and CDR2 SMNVEV (reference sequence). V lost 2 bases and J lost 7; bases outside the gene matches: 12. CDR3 size: 18 residues. The DNA for the CDR3 is TGTGCCAGCAGTTTACCCACTAGCGGGAGGACACCTGGAAATGAGCAGTTCTTC. Translating gives CASSLPTSGRTPGNEQFF.

This sequence joins TRBV19 and TRBJ2-7, with 10 bases lining up with TRBD2. J was trimmed by 9 bases and V by 3 bases; bases with no gene match: 8. The CDR3 consists of 14 residues. Germline CDR1 and CDR2: LNHDA and SQIVND (reference sequence). The CDR3 protein is CASSMGLAGVPQYF. CDR3 bases: TGTGCCAGTAGTATGGGGCTAGCGGGAGTCCCGCAGTACTTC.

The chain combines TRBV14 with TRBJ2-2; maybe TRBD2 (5 bases). The length of the CDR3 is 18 residues. Germline V gives CDR1 SGHDN, CDR2 FVKESK. V was cut by 1 base and J by 6 bases, with 21 bases left in between. The DNA of the CDR3 is TGTGCCAGCAGCCAAGTCGCGAGCCCAGTAGGAGGTCCCGGGGAGCTGTTTTTT. The encoded protein is CASSQVASPVGGPGELFF.

As to this clone: Other DNA sequences in the sample encode the same CDR3. This chain connects TRBV28 to TRBJ1-2, with D uncertain. V lost 6 bases to trimming and J lost 5 bases, with 10 bases between them. Looked up from germline, CDR1 is MDHEN and CDR2 is SYDVKM. This CDR3 spans 12 amino acids. CDR3 nucleotide sequence: TGTGCCAGCAGCCCGGGTCTATATGGCTACACCTTC. It is translated as CASSPGLYGYTF.

This clone has a single count. The rearrangement joins TRBV4-3 to TRBJ1-4; the D is unclear. Trimming took 1 base from V and 8 from J, leaving 11 bases between them. CDR3 size: 14 residues. Germline V CDR1 and CDR2: LGHNA, YSLEER. DNA of the CDR3: TGCGCCAGCAGCCAAGGCCCAGTTGGCGAAAAACTGTTTTTT. Its protein product is CASSQGPVGEKLFF.

The J gene is TRBJ2-1, the V gene TRBV19, with TRBD2 as a possible D gene (8 bases). The CDR3 runs 15 residues. Trimming left V 0 bases short and J 6 bases short, with 12 bases between. Germline V gene lookup returns CDR1 LNHDA and CDR2 SQIVND (reference sequence). CDR3 in DNA: TGTGCCAGTAGTATAGACGGGAGGGGGCGCAATGAGCAGTTCTTC. Translating it yields CASSIDGRGRNEQFF.

The chain uses TRBV9 and TRBJ2-3, with 12 bases lining up with TRBD2. The junction had 7 bases not matched to a gene; V was cut back by 3 bases and J by 2 bases. Germline CDR1 reads SGDLS; CDR2 reads YYNGEE. The CDR3 sequence is 17 residues long. The CDR3 here is CASSGGLAGWSTDTQYF. In DNA, the CDR3 is TGTGCCAGCAGCGGCGGACTAGCGGGATGGTCCACAGATACGCAGTATTTT.

This clone was picked up one time. The V call is TRBV29-1, the J call TRBJ2-7, with 13 bases lining up with TRBD2. CDR1 SQVTM and CDR2 ANQGSEA come from the germline V gene. This CDR3 region has 18 residues. J lost 3 bases, V lost 4 bases, and 15 bases had no gene match. CDR3 loop: CSVVCPGLAGPKDYEQYF. The CDR3 bases are TGCAGCGTTGTTTGTCCGGGACTAGCGGGGCCTAAGGACTACGAGCAGTACTTC.

The chain joins TRBV6-6 to TRBJ1-5, with D possibly matching TRBD1 (5 bases). This CDR3 has 12 amino acids. The germline CDR1 and CDR2 sequences are MNHNY and SVGAGI (reference sequence). The V and J ends lost 8 bases and 5 bases respectively, with 10 bases between them. CDR3 bases: TGTGCCAGCGGGGGGTCCCATCAGCCCCAGCATTTT. Amino acids: CASGGSHQPQHF.

V is TRBV5-6 and J is TRBJ1-4, with TRBD1 identical over 7 bases. The CDR3 has 17 residues. Germline loops: CDR1 SGHDT, CDR2 YYEEEE. J lost 3 bases, V lost 2 bases, and 10 bases had no gene match. CDR3 region: CASSFYRGPGSNEKLFF. The CDR3 DNA reads as TGTGCCAGCAGCTTTTACAGGGGTCCCGGGTCTAATGAAAAACTGTTTTTT. Drawing the rest from reference TRBV5-6 and TRBJ1-4, the complete variable domain is DAGVTQSPTHLIKTRGQQVTLRCSPKSGHDTVSWYQQALGQGPQFIFQYYEEEERQRGNFPDRFSGHQFPNYSSELNVNALLLGDSALYLCASSFYRGPGSNEKLFFGSGTQLSVL.

The genes are TRBV30 and TRBJ2-2, with 8 bases lining up with TRBD1. Trimming at V came to 5 bases and at J to 5 bases, leaving 10 bases not matched to a gene. The germline V gene has CDR1 GTSNPN and CDR2 SVGIG (reference sequence). The CDR3 consists of 15 residues. The CDR3: CAWSDRGEGTGELFF. CDR3 nucleotide sequence: TGTGCCTGGTCCGACAGGGGCGAGGGGACCGGGGAGCTGTTTTTT.

The V call is TRBV30, the J call TRBJ2-4; 9 bases match TRBD1. The V and J ends lost 1 base and 2 bases, in that order; junction bases with no gene match: 6. The CDR3 extends over 16 amino acids. From germline, CDR1 is GTSNPN and CDR2 SVGIG (reference sequence). The chain's CDR3 is CAWSGGQGGTKNIQYF. The CDR3 nucleotides read TGTGCCTGGAGTGGGGGACAGGGTGGGACCAAAAACATTCAGTACTTC.

The chain has TRBV14 and TRBJ1-3, with D possibly being TRBD1 (6 bases). CDR1 and CDR2 (germline): SGHDN, FVKESK. The V end lost 0 bases, the J end lost 0 bases, and 15 bases lay between the germline ends. The CDR3 consists of 18 residues. This CDR3 is CASSQEEGGQDSGNTIYF. The CDR3 coding sequence is TGTGCCAGCAGCCAAGAGGAAGGGGGACAAGACTCTGGAAACACCATATATTTT.

The chain joins TRBV21-1 to TRBJ2-7; the table's TRBD2 call for D was not verified on the DNA. TRBV21-1 is recorded as a pseudogene. The CDR3 totals 15 residues. CDR3 in amino acids: CASSKVGGKFLEKYF. CDR3 coding DNA: TGTGCCAGCAGCAAAGTCGGAGGGAAGTTCCTGGAAAAGTACTTC.

The chain has TRBV30 and TRBJ2-1, with D unresolved. Trimming cost V 7 bases and J 4 bases, with 14 bases left between them. Germline values: CDR1 GTSNPN, CDR2 SVGIG (reference sequence). The CDR3 has 13 amino acids. CDR3 bases: TGTGCCTCTAAGATAAAGAGTTACAATGAGCAGTTCTTC. This codes for CASKIKSYNEQFF.

This CDR3 reads CASSQGNQRQVYNEQFF. DNA for the CDR3: TGCGCCAGCAGCCAAGGAAATCAAAGACAGGTCTACAATGAGCAGTTCTTC. This chain links TRBV4-3 with TRBJ2-1, with TRBD1 as a possible D gene (6 bases). Trimming pared 1 base from V and 3 bases from J, leaving 16 bases between. In germline, CDR1 is LGHNA, CDR2 YSLEER. This CDR3 has 17 amino acids.

V usage is TRBV9 and J usage is TRBJ2-3; 7 bases align to TRBD2. The CDR3 length is 17 residues. Germline V lookup: CDR1 SGDLS, CDR2 YYNGEE. V lost 1 base and J lost 1; bases outside the gene matches: 9. CDR3 DNA sequence: TGTGCCAGCAGCGTATTCAGGGAGGGAAAAGGCACAGATACGCAGTATTTT. It yields the protein CASSVFREGKGTDTQYF.

This clone appeared a single time. V gene TRBV6-1 combines with J gene TRBJ1-2; tentatively, D is TRBD1 (6 bases). Trimming removed 2 bases from V and 9 bases from J, with 16 bases in between. This CDR3 has 14 amino acids. CDR1 and CDR2 (germline): MNHNS, SASEGT. CDR3 DNA sequence: TGTGCCAGCAGTGAAAGGGGGAAGGGCTGGTGCTACACCTTC. As protein: CASSERGKGWCYTF.

This chain connects TRBV27 to TRBJ2-3, with 10 nucleotides matching TRBD2. The germline V gene encodes CDR1 MNHEY and CDR2 SMNVEV (reference sequence). The CDR3 runs 15 residues. Trimming took 6 bases from V and 5 from J; bases not matched to a gene: 8. CDR3 DNA: TGTGCCAGCAGGGTCCTAGCGGGGGTAATAGATACGCAGTATTTT. It codes for CASRVLAGVIDTQYF.

The V and J genes are TRBV30 and TRBJ1-5; D remains unclear. In germline, CDR1 is GTSNPN, CDR2 SVGIG (reference sequence). The CDR3 spans 17 residues. V dropped 4 bases and J dropped 0 bases, with 19 bases sitting between them. The CDR3 sequence is CAWKSTSAPYSNQPQHF. CDR3 nucleotide sequence: TGTGCCTGGAAGTCGACTTCGGCCCCTTATAGCAATCAGCCCCAGCATTTT.

The J gene is TRBJ2-7, the V gene TRBV5-1; D possibly corresponds to TRBD1 (6 bases). V lost 7 bases and J lost 3, with 17 bases in between. Germline CDR1 and CDR2: SGHRS and YFSETQ. The CDR3 has 14 residues. Here the CDR3 DNA reads TGCGCCAGCTTGGGGCAGGGGCCCCACTACGAGCAGTACTTC. Translation gives CASLGQGPHYEQYF.

The chain joins TRBV29-1 to TRBJ2-3; 8 positions match TRBD2. CDR1 SQVTM and CDR2 ANQGSEA come from the germline V gene. The CDR3 covers 14 residues. The V segment lost 3 bases and the J segment 6 bases; nucleotides outside the gene matches: 8. CDR3 in DNA: TGCAGCGTTGATTTGCGGGAGGACCTGGATACGCAGTATTTT. Residues: CSVDLREDLDTQYF.

Regarding this clone: This specimen includes other DNA sequences encoding the same CDR3. This chain connects TRBV15 to TRBJ2-7; 9 bases align to TRBD1. This CDR3 has 17 residues. V shed 2 bases, J shed 4 bases, and the junction held 12 bases outside the gene matches. Looked up from germline, CDR1 is LNHNV and CDR2 is YYDKDF (reference sequence). CDR3 region: CATSRPPGQGRSYEQYF. The CDR3 DNA sequence: TGTGCCACCAGCAGACCCCCCGGACAGGGGCGATCTTACGAGCAGTACTTC.

V gene TRBV14 combines with J gene TRBJ1-1; D unresolved. Germline V lookup: CDR1 SGHDN, CDR2 FVKESK. The CDR3 loop spans 14 amino acids. V was trimmed by 3 bases and J by 6 bases, leaving 14 bases between them. The CDR3, as DNA: TGTGCCAGCAGCCACGGGGTCATGACCCCTGAAGCTTTCTTT. It yields the protein CASSHGVMTPEAFF.